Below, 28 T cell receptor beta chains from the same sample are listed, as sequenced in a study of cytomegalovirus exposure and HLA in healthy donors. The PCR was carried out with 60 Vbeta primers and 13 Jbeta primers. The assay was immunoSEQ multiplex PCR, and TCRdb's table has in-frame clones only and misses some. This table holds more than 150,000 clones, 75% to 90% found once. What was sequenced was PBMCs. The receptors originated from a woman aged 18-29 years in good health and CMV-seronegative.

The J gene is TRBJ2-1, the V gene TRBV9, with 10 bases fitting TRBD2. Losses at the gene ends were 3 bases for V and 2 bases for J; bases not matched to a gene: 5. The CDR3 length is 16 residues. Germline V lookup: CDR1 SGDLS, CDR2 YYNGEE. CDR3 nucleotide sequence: TGTGCCAGCAGCGCGTTAGCGGGGGGTACCTACAATGAGCAGTTCTTC. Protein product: CASSALAGGTYNEQFF.

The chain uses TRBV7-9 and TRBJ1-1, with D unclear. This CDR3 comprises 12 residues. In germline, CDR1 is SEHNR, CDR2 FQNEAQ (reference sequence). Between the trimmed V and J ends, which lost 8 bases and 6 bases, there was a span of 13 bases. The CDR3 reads CASEDGRSEAFF. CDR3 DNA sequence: TGTGCCAGCGAGGACGGGAGGTCTGAAGCTTTCTTT. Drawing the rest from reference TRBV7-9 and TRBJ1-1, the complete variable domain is DTGVSQNPRHKITKRGQNVTFRCDPISEHNRLYWYRQTLGQGPEFLTYFQNEAQLEKSRLLSDRFSAERPKGSFSTLEIQRTEQGDSAMYLCASEDGRSEAFFGQGTRLTVV.

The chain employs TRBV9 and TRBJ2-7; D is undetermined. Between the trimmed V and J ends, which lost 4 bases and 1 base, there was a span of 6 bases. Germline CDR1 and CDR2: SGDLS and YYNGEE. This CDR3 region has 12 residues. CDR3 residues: CASSPNSYEQYF. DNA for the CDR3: TGTGCCAGCAGCCCAAATTCCTACGAGCAGTACTTC.

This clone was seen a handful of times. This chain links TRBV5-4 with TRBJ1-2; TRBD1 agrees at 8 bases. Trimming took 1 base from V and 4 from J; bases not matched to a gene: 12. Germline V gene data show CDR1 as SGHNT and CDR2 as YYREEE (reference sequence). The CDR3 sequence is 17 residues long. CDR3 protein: CASSLPRRTGNGYGYTF. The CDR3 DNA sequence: TGTGCCAGCAGCTTGCCCCGTAGGACAGGGAACGGCTATGGCTACACCTTC.

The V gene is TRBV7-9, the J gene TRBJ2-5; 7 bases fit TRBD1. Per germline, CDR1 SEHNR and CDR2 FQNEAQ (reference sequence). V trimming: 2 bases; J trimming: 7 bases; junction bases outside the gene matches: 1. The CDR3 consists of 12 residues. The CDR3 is CASSLNRGTQYF. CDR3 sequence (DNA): TGTGCCAGCAGCTTAAACAGGGGGACCCAGTACTTC. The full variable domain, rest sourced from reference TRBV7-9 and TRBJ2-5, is DTGVSQNPRHKITKRGQNVTFRCDPISEHNRLYWYRQTLGQGPEFLTYFQNEAQLEKSRLLSDRFSAERPKGSFSTLEIQRTEQGDSAMYLCASSLNRGTQYFGPGTRLLVL.

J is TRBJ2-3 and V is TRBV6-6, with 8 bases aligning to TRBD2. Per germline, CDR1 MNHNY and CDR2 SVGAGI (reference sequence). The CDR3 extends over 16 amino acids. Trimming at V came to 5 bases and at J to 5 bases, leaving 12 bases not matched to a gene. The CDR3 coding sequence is TGTGCCAGCAGTAAATTAGGCGGGGGGATCAGAGATACGCAGTATTTT. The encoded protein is CASSKLGGGIRDTQYF.

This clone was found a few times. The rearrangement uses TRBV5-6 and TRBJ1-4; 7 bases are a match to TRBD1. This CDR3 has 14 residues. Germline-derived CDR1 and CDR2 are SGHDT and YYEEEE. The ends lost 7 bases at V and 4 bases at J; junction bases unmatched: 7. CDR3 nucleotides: TGTGCCAGCCGTCAGGACAGGATTAATGAAAAACTGTTTTTT. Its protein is CASRQDRINEKLFF.

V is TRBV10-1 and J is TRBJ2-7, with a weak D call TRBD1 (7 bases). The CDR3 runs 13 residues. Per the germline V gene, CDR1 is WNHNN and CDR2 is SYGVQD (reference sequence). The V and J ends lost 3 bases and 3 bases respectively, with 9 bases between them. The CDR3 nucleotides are TGCGCCAGCAGTGACAGGGGGGACTACGAGCAGTACTTC. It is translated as CASSDRGDYEQYF.

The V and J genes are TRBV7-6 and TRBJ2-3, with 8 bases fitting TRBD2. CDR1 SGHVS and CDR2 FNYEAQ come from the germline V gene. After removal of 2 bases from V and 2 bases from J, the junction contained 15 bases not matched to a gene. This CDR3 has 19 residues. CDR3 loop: CASSLYPAGAATYTDTQYF. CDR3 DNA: TGTGCCAGCAGCTTATACCCAGCGGGGGCCGCAACGTACACAGATACGCAGTATTTT.

This CDR3 is CASSPKENSNQPQHF. The CDR3 region has the DNA TGTGCCAGCTCACCTAAGGAGAATAGCAATCAGCCCCAGCATTTT. The chain joins TRBV18 to TRBJ1-5, with D unclear. Germline-derived CDR1 and CDR2 are KGHSH and LQKENI. Trimming took 3 bases from V and 0 from J, leaving 9 bases between them. The CDR3 contains 15 residues.

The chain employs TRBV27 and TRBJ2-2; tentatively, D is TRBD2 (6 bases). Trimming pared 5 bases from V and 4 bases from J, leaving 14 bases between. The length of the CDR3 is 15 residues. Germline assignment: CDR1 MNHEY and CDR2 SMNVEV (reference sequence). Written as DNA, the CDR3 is TGTGCCAGCAGTGTGACGGGGGTGGTCACCGGGGAGCTGTTTTTT. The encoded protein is CASSVTGVVTGELFF.

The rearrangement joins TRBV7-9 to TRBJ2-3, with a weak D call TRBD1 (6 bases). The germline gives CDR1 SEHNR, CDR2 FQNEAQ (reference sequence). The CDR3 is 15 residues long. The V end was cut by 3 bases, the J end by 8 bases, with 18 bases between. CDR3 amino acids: CASSFGQGKGTTQYF. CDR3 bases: TGTGCCAGCAGCTTCGGCCAGGGGAAGGGGACTACGCAGTATTTT.

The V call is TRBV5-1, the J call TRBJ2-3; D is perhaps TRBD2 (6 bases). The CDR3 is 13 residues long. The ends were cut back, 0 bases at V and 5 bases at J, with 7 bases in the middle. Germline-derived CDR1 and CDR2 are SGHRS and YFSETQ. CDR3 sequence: CASSLETRDTQYF. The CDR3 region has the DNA TGCGCCAGCAGCTTGGAGACTAGAGATACGCAGTATTTT.

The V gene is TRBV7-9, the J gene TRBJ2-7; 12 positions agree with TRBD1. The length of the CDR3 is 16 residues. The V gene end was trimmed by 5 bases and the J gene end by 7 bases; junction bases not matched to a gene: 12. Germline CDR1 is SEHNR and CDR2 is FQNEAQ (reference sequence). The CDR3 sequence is CASSPSPGQGAREQYF. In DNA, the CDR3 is TGTGCCAGCAGCCCCTCACCGGGACAGGGGGCTCGGGAGCAGTACTTC.

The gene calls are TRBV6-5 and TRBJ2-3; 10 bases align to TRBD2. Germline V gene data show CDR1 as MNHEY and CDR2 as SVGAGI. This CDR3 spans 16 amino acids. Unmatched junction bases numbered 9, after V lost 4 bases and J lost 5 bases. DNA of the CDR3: TGTGCCAGCAGTTGGGTAGCGGGGGGTCGGGGAGATACGCAGTATTTT. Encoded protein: CASSWVAGGRGDTQYF.

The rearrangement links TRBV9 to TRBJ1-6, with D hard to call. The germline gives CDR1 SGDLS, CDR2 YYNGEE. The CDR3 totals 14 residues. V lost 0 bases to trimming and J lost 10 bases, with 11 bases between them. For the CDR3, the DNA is TGTGCCAGCAGCGTAGACCAGGTCACCTCACCCCTCCACTTT. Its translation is CASSVDQVTSPLHF.

The CDR3 DNA reads TGCGCCAGCAGCTTATTCGGACAGGGAAGCTCCTACAATGAGCAGTTCTTC. It specifies CASSLFGQGSSYNEQFF. The chain carries TRBV5-1 and TRBJ2-1; TRBD1 aligns across 8 bases. V shed 2 bases and J 0 bases; nucleotides not matched to a gene: 7. The CDR3 sequence is 17 residues long. Germline CDR1 reads SGHRS; CDR2 reads YFSETQ.

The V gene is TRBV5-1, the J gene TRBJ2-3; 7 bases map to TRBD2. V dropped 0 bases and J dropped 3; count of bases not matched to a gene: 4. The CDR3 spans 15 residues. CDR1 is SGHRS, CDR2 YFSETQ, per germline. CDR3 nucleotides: TGCGCCAGCAGCTTGGGCGGGGGTGGGACAGATACGCAGTATTTT. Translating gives CASSLGGGGTDTQYF.

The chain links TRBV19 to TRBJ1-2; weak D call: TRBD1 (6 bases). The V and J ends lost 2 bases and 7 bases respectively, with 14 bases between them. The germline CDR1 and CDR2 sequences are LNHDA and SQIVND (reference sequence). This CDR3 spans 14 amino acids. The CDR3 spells CASSIPGTPVGYTF. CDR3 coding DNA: TGTGCCAGTAGTATACCCGGGACACCCGTTGGCTACACCTTC.

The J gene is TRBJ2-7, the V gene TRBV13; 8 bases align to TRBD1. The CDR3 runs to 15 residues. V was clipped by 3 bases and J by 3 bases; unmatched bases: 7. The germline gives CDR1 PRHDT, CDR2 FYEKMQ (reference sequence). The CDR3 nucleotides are TGTGCCAGCAGCTTGTCCGGACAGGGAAGCTACGAGCAGTACTTC. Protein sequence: CASSLSGQGSYEQYF. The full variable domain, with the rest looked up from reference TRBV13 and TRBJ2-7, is AAGVIQSPRHLIKEKRETATLKCYPIPRHDTVYWYQQGPGQDPQFLISFYEKMQSDKGSIPDRFSAQQFSDYHSELNMSSLELGDSALYFCASSLSGQGSYEQYFGPGTRLTVT.

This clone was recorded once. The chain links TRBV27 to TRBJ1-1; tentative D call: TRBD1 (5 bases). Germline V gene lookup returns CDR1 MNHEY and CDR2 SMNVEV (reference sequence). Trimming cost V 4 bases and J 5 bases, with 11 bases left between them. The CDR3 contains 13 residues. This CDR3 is CASSYGGGTEAFF. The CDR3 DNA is TGTGCCAGCAGTTATGGCGGGGGGACTGAAGCTTTCTTT.

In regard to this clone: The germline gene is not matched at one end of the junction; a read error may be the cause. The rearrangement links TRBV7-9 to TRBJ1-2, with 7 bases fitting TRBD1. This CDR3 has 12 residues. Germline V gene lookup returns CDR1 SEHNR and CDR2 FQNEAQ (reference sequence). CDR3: CSSSSPQGDNTF. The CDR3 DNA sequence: TGTTCCAGCAGCTCGCCTCAGGGGGATAACACCTTC.

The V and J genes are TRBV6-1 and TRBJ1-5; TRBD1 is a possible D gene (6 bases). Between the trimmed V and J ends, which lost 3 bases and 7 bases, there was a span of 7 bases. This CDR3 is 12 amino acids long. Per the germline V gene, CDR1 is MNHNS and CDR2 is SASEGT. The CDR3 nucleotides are TGTGCCAGCAGTGATACAGGGCAGCCCCAGCATTTT. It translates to CASSDTGQPQHF.

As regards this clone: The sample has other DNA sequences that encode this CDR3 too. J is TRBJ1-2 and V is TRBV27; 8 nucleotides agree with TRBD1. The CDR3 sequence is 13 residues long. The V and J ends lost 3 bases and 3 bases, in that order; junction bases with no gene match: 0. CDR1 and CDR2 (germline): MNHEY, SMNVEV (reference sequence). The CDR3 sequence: CASSLTGDYGYTF. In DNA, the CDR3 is TGTGCCAGCAGTTTGACAGGGGACTATGGCTACACCTTC.

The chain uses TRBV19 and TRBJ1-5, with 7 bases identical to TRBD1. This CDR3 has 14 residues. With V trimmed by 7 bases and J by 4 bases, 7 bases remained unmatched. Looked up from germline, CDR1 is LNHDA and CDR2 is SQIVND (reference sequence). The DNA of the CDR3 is TGTGCCAGTACCCTTAGACAGGGTAATCAGCCCCAGCATTTT. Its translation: CASTLRQGNQPQHF.

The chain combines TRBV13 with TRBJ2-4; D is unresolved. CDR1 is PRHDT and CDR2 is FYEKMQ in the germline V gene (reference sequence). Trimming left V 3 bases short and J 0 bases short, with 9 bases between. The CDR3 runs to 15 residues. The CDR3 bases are TGTGCCAGCAGCTTTTCAACGGTAGCCAAAAACATTCAGTACTTC. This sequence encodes CASSFSTVAKNIQYF.

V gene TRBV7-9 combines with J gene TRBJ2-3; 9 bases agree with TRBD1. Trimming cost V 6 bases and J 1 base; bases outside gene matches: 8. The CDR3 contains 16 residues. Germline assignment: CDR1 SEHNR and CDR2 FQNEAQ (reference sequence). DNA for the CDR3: TGTGCCAGCAGACCCCCCCGGGACAGGGGCACAGATACGCAGTATTTT. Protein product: CASRPPRDRGTDTQYF.

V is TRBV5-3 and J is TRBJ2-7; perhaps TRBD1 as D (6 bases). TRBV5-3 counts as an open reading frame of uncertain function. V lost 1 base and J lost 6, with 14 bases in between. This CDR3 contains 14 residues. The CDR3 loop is CARSLTRDNGEQYF. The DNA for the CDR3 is TGTGCCAGAAGCTTGACCCGGGACAACGGCGAGCAGTACTTC.